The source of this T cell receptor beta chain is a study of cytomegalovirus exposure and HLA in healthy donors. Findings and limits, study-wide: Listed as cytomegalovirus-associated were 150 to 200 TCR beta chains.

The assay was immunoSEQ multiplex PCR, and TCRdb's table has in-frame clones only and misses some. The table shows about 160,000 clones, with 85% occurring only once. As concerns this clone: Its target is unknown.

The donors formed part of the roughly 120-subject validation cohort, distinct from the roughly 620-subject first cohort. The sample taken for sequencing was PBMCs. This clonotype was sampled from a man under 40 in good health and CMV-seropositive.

CDR3 amino acids: CASSVTPFSGNTIYF. The CDR3, as DNA: TGTGCCAGCAGCGTGACTCCGTTCTCTGGAAACACCATATATTTT. This chain connects TRBV9 to TRBJ1-3; D call uncertain. V was shortened by 2 bases and J by 0 bases, with 9 bases between the two germline ends. This CDR3 is 15 amino acids long. Germline lookup yields CDR1 SGDLS and CDR2 YYNGEE.